This T cell receptor beta chain was identified in a study of blood T cell repertoires in COVID-19. The wider study: Samples representing acute and convalescent COVID-19 were sourced from the United States, Italy and Spain. PBMCs, B-cell-depleted T cells, or T cells were the source of the cDNA or gDNA that made up the material.

As processed by the authors: Estimation of nucleated cell counts relied on the amplification of reference gene primers. Libraries were prepared by immunoSEQ multiplex PCR; TCRdb keeps only in-frame clonotypes and omits some of them. D and trimming were read from the DNA, whereas the V and J calls and clone size are those reported in that table. The table has 130,000 to 150,000 clones, 80% to 90% seen once. Germline V gives CDR1 MDHEN, CDR2 SYDVKM. Germline trimming cut 9 bases from V and 3 bases from J; bases unmatched to any gene: 7. The CDR3 runs to 13 residues. The source of this sequence is a woman in her thirties or forties with acute or convalescent COVID-19. The chain carries TRBV28 and TRBJ2-7; 8 bases map to TRBD1. Material for sequencing was peripheral blood. CDR3 sequence (DNA): TGTGCCAGTAGACCGACAGGGGACTACGAGCAGTACTTC. The encoded protein is CASRPTGDYEQYF.